This T cell receptor (beta chain) was found in a study of identical twins. Study-wide findings and caveats: Interpretation of the results relied on cross-sectional statistical analysis and not on following the same donors. Excess low generation probability was seen in twin-shared out-of-frame alpha sequences.

Deletions cut 3 bases from V and 3 bases from J, with 11 bases between. Germline V gene data show CDR1 as SGHTA and CDR2 as FQGTGA. This CDR3 region has 14 residues. This clonotype showed up just a few times. Its antigen is as yet unknown. cDNA carried unique molecular identifiers, and a universal primer site was added by template switching. TCRdb called the 5' RACE reads again in MiXCR, with one record for every CDR3 protein. The data show approximately 220,000 distinct CDR3 sequences, 6% to 8.5% seen once. The sample was also linked to a second study, of yellow fever vaccine responses in identical twins. As that study records: Reportedly, twins showed a vaccine T cell response that looked partly convergent and partly personalized.

This TCR came from a woman aged 18 to 35 in good health. The sample comprised CD8+ T cells sorted from blood. The rearrangement joins TRBV7-3 to TRBJ2-5; D is uncertain. The chain's CDR3 is CASSLHGLEETQYF. The CDR3 coding sequence is TGTGCCAGCAGCTTGCATGGGCTAGAAGAGACCCAGTACTTC.